This T cell receptor (beta chain) was observed in a study of shared clonotypes between healthy human individuals. Overall study context: CD8 memory received one plate per donor, CD8 naive two, CD4 memory three and CD4 naive three.

There are 13 residues in the CDR3. V gave up 1 base and J gave up 11 bases, with 15 bases separating them. The V gene's germline CDR1 is GTSNPN and CDR2 SVGIG (reference sequence). Data came from immunoSEQ multiplex PCR; TCRdb stores just in-frame clones and leaves some out. Of about 1.1 million clones listed, 70% to 80% are singletons. The chain is built from TRBV30 and TRBJ1-5; tentative D call: TRBD1 (6 bases). Sample: memory CD4+ T cells from PBMCs. As to subset: CD45RA-negative fraction. This receptor was identified in a man younger than 35 in good health. Some clones in this sample may be carry-over from other donors' samples. DNA for the CDR3: TGTGCCTGGAGTGGGACAGTTGCTTCAACCCAGCATTTT. Translated, it gives CAWSGTVASTQHF.